The T cell receptor beta chain described here comes from a study of blood T cell repertoires in COVID-19. Study background: The United States, Italy and Spain supplied acute and convalescent COVID-19 samples. Nucleic acid was either cDNA or gDNA, and it came from T cells, B-cell-depleted T cells, or PBMCs.

Germline V lookup: CDR1 SGDLS, CDR2 YYNGEE. Trimming took 4 bases from V and 0 from J; bases not matched to a gene: 3. This CDR3 region has 16 residues. Authors' analysis steps: Reference gene primer amplification yielded estimated nucleated cell counts. Assay: immunoSEQ multiplex PCR; the TCRdb copy retains only in-frame clones and omits some. V and J calls and clone size are given by that table; D and trimming were obtained from the DNA. The table includes 45,000 to 70,000 clones, roughly four fifths detected once. The source is a woman of 80 years or more with acute or convalescent COVID-19. The sample comprised peripheral blood. This chain uses TRBV9 with TRBJ2-1, with 11 bases aligning to TRBD2. The CDR3: CASSPSGGLSYNEQFF. The CDR3 bases are TGTGCCAGCAGCCCTAGCGGGGGGCTCTCCTACAATGAGCAGTTCTTC.